The rows below give T cell receptor beta chains drawn from one sample of a study of cytomegalovirus exposure and HLA in healthy donors. Clones were sequenced by immunoSEQ multiplex PCR, and TCRdb holds only the in-frame ones, with some missing. This table holds 200,000 to 250,000 clones. Material for sequencing was PBMCs. These receptors were taken from a woman aged 30 to 39 in good health and CMV-seropositive. CDR3s include the opening cysteine and the closing phenylalanine or tryptophan. Fields, in order: V gene, J gene, D gene, CDR3 protein, CDR3 DNA. A D gene is named only where the DNA matches it firmly.

V: TRBV11-2; J: TRBJ2-1; D: .; CDR3: CASRPFGGGVGSYNEQFF; DNA: TGTGCCAGCAGACCATTTGGGGGGGGCGTCGGATCCTACAATGAGCAGTTCTTC
V: TRBV11-2; J: TRBJ2-5; D: TRBD2; CDR3: CASSLAGSGRVYETQYF; DNA: TGTGCCAGCAGCTTAGCGGGTAGCGGGAGAGTTTACGAGACCCAGTACTTC
V: TRBV6-1; J: TRBJ2-7; D: TRBD1; CDR3: CASKAGGDPGYEQYF; DNA: TGTGCCAGCAAAGCAGGGGGAGACCCGGGCTACGAGCAGTACTTC
V: TRBV20-1; J: TRBJ1-3; D: .; CDR3: CSAQFGNTIYF; DNA: TGCAGTGCCCAGTTCGGAAACACCATATATTTT
V: TRBV11-2; J: TRBJ2-1; D: .; CDR3: CASSFPGGRNEQFF; DNA: TGTGCCAGCAGCTTTCCAGGGGGGCGCAATGAGCAGTTCTTC
V: TRBV5-1; J: TRBJ2-7; D: .; CDR3: CASSLDLTYEQYF; DNA: TGCGCCAGCAGCTTGGATCTAACCTACGAGCAGTACTTC
V: TRBV6-1; J: TRBJ1-1; D: TRBD1; CDR3: CASASQGARTEAFF; DNA: TGTGCCAGCGCCTCACAGGGGGCCCGAACTGAAGCTTTCTTT
V: TRBV19; J: TRBJ2-1; D: TRBD1; CDR3: CASSPGTGDNEQFF; DNA: TGTGCCAGTAGCCCCGGGACAGGGGACAATGAGCAGTTCTTC
V: TRBV5-4; J: TRBJ2-7; D: TRBD1; CDR3: CASSFGAGTDYEQYF; DNA: TGTGCCAGCAGCTTTGGGGCCGGGACAGACTACGAGCAGTACTTC
V: TRBV14; J: TRBJ2-7; D: TRBD1; CDR3: CASSPGGRNEQYF; DNA: TGTGCCAGCAGTCCAGGGGGCAGGAACGAGCAGTACTTC
V: TRBV19; J: TRBJ1-1; D: TRBD1; CDR3: CASRGTGYMNTEAFF; DNA: TGTGCCAGTAGGGGGACAGGTTATATGAACACTGAAGCTTTCTTT
V: TRBV4-2; J: TRBJ1-1; D: .; CDR3: CASSQGGRRGTEAFF; DNA: TGTGCCAGCAGCCAGGGGGGGCGGAGGGGTACTGAAGCTTTCTTT
V: TRBV18; J: TRBJ1-1; D: .; CDR3: CASSPQSNRGTEAFF; DNA: TGTGCCAGCTCACCACAGTCCAACCGCGGCACTGAAGCTTTCTTT
V: TRBV4-1; J: TRBJ1-1; D: .; CDR3: CASSQDLVGFRGRNTEAFF; DNA: TGCGCCAGCAGCCAAGATCTGGTCGGTTTCAGGGGCCGAAACACTGAAGCTTTCTTT
V: TRBV10-2; J: TRBJ1-1; D: .; CDR3: CASSEQGGPEAFF; DNA: TGCGCCAGCAGTGAACAGGGAGGGCCTGAAGCTTTCTTT
V: TRBV5-1; J: TRBJ1-1; D: .; CDR3: CASSLVTGNTEAFF; DNA: TGCGCCAGCAGCTTGGTTACAGGGAACACTGAAGCTTTCTTT
V: TRBV6-1; J: TRBJ2-7; D: .; CDR3: CASSETAYSYEQYF; DNA: TGTGCCAGCAGTGAGACAGCTTATTCCTACGAGCAGTACTTC
V: TRBV27; J: TRBJ1-6; D: .; CDR3: CASSLEDRGNSPLHF; DNA: TGTGCCAGCAGTTTGGAGGATAGAGGCAATTCACCCCTCCACTTT
V: TRBV4-1; J: TRBJ2-7; D: TRBD1; CDR3: CASSQGTGYEQYF; DNA: TGCGCCAGCAGCCAAGGGACAGGCTACGAGCAGTACTTC
V: TRBV30; J: TRBJ1-5; D: .; CDR3: CAWSVLGSSQPQHF; DNA: TGTGCCTGGAGTGTACTAGGTTCTAGTCAGCCCCAGCATTTT
V: TRBV28; J: TRBJ1-2; D: .; CDR3: CASSLGARDATNYGYTF; DNA: TGTGCCAGCAGCCTTGGGGCTAGAGACGCTACTAACTATGGCTACACCTTC
V: TRBV2; J: TRBJ2-1; D: .; CDR3: CASSTDRDMRYNEQFF; DNA: TGTGCCAGCAGTACCGATCGGGACATGAGATACAATGAGCAGTTCTTC
V: TRBV5-1; J: TRBJ2-7; D: TRBD1; CDR3: CASSKGQGKGNEQYF; DNA: TGCGCCAGCAGCAAGGGACAGGGAAAAGGAAACGAGCAGTACTTC
V: TRBV19; J: TRBJ2-5; D: .; CDR3: CASSTPGIQETQYF; DNA: TGTGCCAGTAGCACCCCAGGGATCCAAGAGACCCAGTACTTC
V: TRBV18; J: TRBJ2-1; D: .; CDR3: CASSPQPVVNEQFF; DNA: TGTGCCAGCTCACCTCAACCGGTAGTAAATGAGCAGTTCTTC
V: TRBV6-5; J: TRBJ2-7; D: .; CDR3: CASSYREKGPYEQYF; DNA: TGTGCCAGCAGCTACAGGGAGAAGGGCCCCTACGAGCAGTACTTC
V: TRBV4-1; J: TRBJ1-5; D: .; CDR3: CASSQDSLGNQPQHF; DNA: TGCGCCAGCAGCCAAGATAGTTTGGGCAATCAGCCCCAGCATTTT
V: TRBV9; J: TRBJ2-3; D: .; CDR3: CASSGSGGQTTDTQYF; DNA: TGTGCCAGCAGCGGCAGCGGAGGACAGACCACAGATACGCAGTATTTT
V: TRBV19; J: TRBJ2-5; D: .; CDR3: CASSGEIKETQYF; DNA: TGTGCCAGTAGTGGGGAGATTAAAGAGACCCAGTACTTC